Shown below are 24 T cell receptor beta chains from a single sample sequenced in a study of CD8 T cells in ankylosing spondylitis. The study, taken as a whole, reports: Characteristic of ankylosing spondylitis blood, it appeared, was a TCR beta motif comprising roughly 8 highly homologous variants.

These receptors' antigens are unknown. TCRdb ran MiXCR on the 5' RACE reads and lists one entry per CDR3 protein. Counted here are more than 400,000 distinct CDR3 sequences, about 5.2% occurring once; the ten biggest clones make up around 3.6%. Sequencing was performed on blood, either unsorted or a sorted T cell fraction (not recorded which). The receptors derive from a male donor with ankylosing spondylitis.

This clonotype was observed at least ten times. V is TRBV7-9 and J is TRBJ2-7; TRBD1 aligns across 7 bases. With V trimmed by 0 bases and J by 2 bases, 1 base remained unmatched. In germline, CDR1 is SEHNR, CDR2 FQNEAQ (reference sequence). CDR3 length: 14 residues. As DNA, the CDR3 is TGTGCCAGCAGCTTAGCCGGGACAGCCTACGAGCAGTACTTC. Its translation is CASSLAGTAYEQYF.

This chain uses TRBV11-1 with TRBJ2-1; no reliable D call. Trimming took 3 bases from V and 7 from J, leaving 10 bases between them. Germline-derived CDR1 and CDR2 are SGHAT and FQDESV (reference sequence). The CDR3 runs 13 residues. The DNA of the CDR3 is TGTGCCAGCAGCTTCGACCTTATTAATGAGCAGTTCTTC. Residues: CASSFDLINEQFF. Filled out from reference TRBV11-1 and TRBJ2-1, the complete variable domain reads EAEVAQSPRYKITEKSQAVAFWCDPISGHATLYWYRQILGQGPELLVQFQDESVVDDSQLPKDRFSAERLKGVDSTLKIQPAELGDSAMYLCASSFDLINEQFFGPGTRLTVL.

This clonotype came up many times. The rearrangement links TRBV12-3 or TRBV12-4 to TRBJ2-3; D perhaps matches TRBD2 (6 bases). V was cut by 8 bases and J by 3 bases, with 21 bases left in between. CDR3 length: 16 residues. CDR3 in amino acids: CASSKVVRGPTDTQYF. CDR3 sequence (DNA): TGTGCCAGCTCCAAGGTGGTGCGGGGACCTACAGATACGCAGTATTTT.

The sample holds many counts of this clonotype. This chain connects TRBV12-3 or TRBV12-4 to TRBJ2-7; possibly TRBD1 or TRBD2 for D (6 bases each). The CDR3 has 14 residues. Trimming cost V 7 bases and J 4 bases, with 17 bases left between them. The CDR3 loop reads CASNPWGAGYEQYF. The DNA of the CDR3 is TGTGCCAGCAACCCGTGGGGGGCCGGATACGAGCAGTACTTC.

This clonotype was seen many times. The V call is TRBV29-1, the J call TRBJ2-1; 10 positions match TRBD2. V dropped 6 bases and J dropped 7; count of bases not matched to a gene: 3. In germline, CDR1 is SQVTM, CDR2 ANQGSEA. CDR3 size: 12 residues. The CDR3 reads CSVERGGNEQFF. DNA of the CDR3: TGCAGCGTGGAGCGGGGGGGGAATGAGCAGTTCTTC.

This clonotype has a count of ten or more. V and J are TRBV4-3 and TRBJ1-2; the D is unclear. V was trimmed by 1 base and J by 4 bases, leaving 13 bases between them. Germline loops: CDR1 LGHNA, CDR2 YSLEER. The CDR3 spans 15 residues. In DNA, the CDR3 is TGCGCCAGCAGCCAAGTTCGCTTAGCCGGCTATGGCTACACCTTC. Protein: CASSQVRLAGYGYTF.

In its sample, this clonotype was seen many times. The rearrangement links TRBV20-1 to TRBJ1-3; unclear D gene. The CDR3 length is 13 residues. Trimming removed 1 base at V and 0 bases at J, with 4 bases between. CDR1 DFQATT and CDR2 SNEGSKA come from the germline V gene (reference sequence). For the CDR3, the DNA is TGCAGTGCTAGAGGACACTCTGGAAACACCATATATTTT. Amino acid sequence: CSARGHSGNTIYF.

This clonotype was detected many times. The chain is built from TRBV6-5 and TRBJ2-3, with TRBD1 identical over 12 bases. In germline, CDR1 is MNHEY, CDR2 SVGAGI. The CDR3 spans 15 residues. Trimming removed 2 bases from V and 4 bases from J; junction bases left unmatched: 1. CDR3 nucleotide sequence: TGTGCCAGCAGTTACGGGACAGGGGGCGCAGATACGCAGTATTTT. Its translation is CASSYGTGGADTQYF.

In this sample, this clonotype turned up many times. The CDR3 here is CASRVTGSGANVLTF. The DNA of the CDR3 is TGTGCCAGCAGAGTAACTGGCTCTGGGGCCAACGTCCTGACTTTC. The V and J genes are TRBV6-2 or TRBV6-3 and TRBJ2-6; D unresolved. Germline CDR1 MNHEY, CDR2 SVGEGT. V shed 6 bases and J shed 0 bases, with 9 bases lying between them. This CDR3 comprises 15 residues.

This clonotype was seen repeatedly, ten times or more. The chain recombines TRBV10-2 with TRBJ1-1, with D perhaps matching TRBD1 (5 bases). The length of the CDR3 is 16 residues. From germline, CDR1 is WSHSY and CDR2 SAAADI. V lost 6 bases to trimming and J lost 4 bases, with 21 bases between them. CDR3 sequence: CASSDSGGRGSTEAFF. For the CDR3, the DNA is TGCGCCAGCAGCGACTCCGGGGGACGGGGGAGCACTGAAGCTTTCTTT.

The sample holds many counts of this clonotype. The CDR3 loop is CASRGTGIYEQYF. As DNA, the CDR3 is TGTGCCTCTAGGGGGACAGGGATCTACGAGCAGTACTTC. The V gene is TRBV10-3, the J gene TRBJ2-7, with 9 bases fitting TRBD1. Trimming took 11 bases from V and 3 from J; bases not matched to a gene: 8. The CDR3 contains 13 residues. Germline V CDR1 and CDR2: ENHRY, SYGVKD.

This chain connects TRBV5-1 to TRBJ1-4; D is unclear. The CDR3 runs to 12 residues. Germline CDR1 reads SGHRS; CDR2 reads YFSETQ. Trimming cost V 6 bases and J 4 bases, with 7 bases left between them. CDR3 DNA sequence: TGCGCCAGCATCTACGATAATGAAAAACTGTTTTTT. Residues: CASIYDNEKLFF.

This clonotype was seen many times. The rearrangement uses TRBV6-2 or TRBV6-3 and TRBJ2-1; D not certain. V lost 5 bases, J lost 5 bases, and 7 bases lay in between. The CDR3 length is 12 residues. Germline assignment: CDR1 MNHEY and CDR2 SVGEGT. The CDR3 reads CASSRTHNEQFF. CDR3 DNA sequence: TGTGCCAGCAGTCGGACCCACAATGAGCAGTTCTTC.

This clonotype came up many times. The chain employs TRBV12-3 or TRBV12-4 and TRBJ1-6; D unclear. The CDR3 loop spans 14 amino acids. Between the trimmed V and J ends, which lost 3 bases and 9 bases, there was a span of 12 bases. The CDR3 region has the DNA TGTGCCAGCAGTTTGGATGACGAGTCTTCACCCCTCCACTTT. Translating it yields CASSLDDESSPLHF.

Many counts were recorded for this clonotype. The rearrangement links TRBV29-1 to TRBJ1-2; D ambiguous. Trimming stripped 7 bases from V and 3 bases from J, with 12 bases between. The CDR3 sequence is 12 residues long. Germline CDR1 is SQVTM and CDR2 is ANQGSEA. The chain's CDR3 is CSGSRVDYGYTF. CDR3 sequence (DNA): TGCAGCGGTTCCCGGGTTGACTATGGCTACACCTTC.

This clonotype was seen many times. The rearrangement joins TRBV15 to TRBJ2-7; D may be TRBD2 (5 bases). Trimming pared 5 bases from V and 7 bases from J, leaving 15 bases between. The germline V gene encodes CDR1 LNHNV and CDR2 YYDKDF (reference sequence). The CDR3 has 13 amino acids. The CDR3 region is CATSVRGEREQYF. The CDR3 DNA is TGTGCCACCAGCGTTAGAGGAGAGCGGGAGCAGTACTTC.

The sample holds many counts of this clonotype. The chain uses TRBV10-1 and TRBJ2-3; D is ambiguous. V was clipped by 5 bases and J by 2 bases, with 8 bases between them. The CDR3 runs 13 residues. Per the germline V gene, CDR1 is WNHNN and CDR2 is SYGVQD (reference sequence). The CDR3 is CASSSRTTDTQYF. The CDR3 bases are TGCGCCAGCAGTTCGAGAACCACAGATACGCAGTATTTT.

This clonotype was picked up many times. The chain uses TRBV6-6 and TRBJ2-7; D is unclear. Trimming removed 3 bases from V and 2 bases from J, with 8 bases in between. Per germline, CDR1 MNHNY and CDR2 SVGAGI (reference sequence). CDR3 length: 13 residues. The CDR3: CASSYQRAYEQYF. CDR3 bases: TGTGCCAGCAGTTATCAGAGAGCCTACGAGCAGTACTTC.

This clonotype came up many times. The chain recombines TRBV4-2 with TRBJ1-1; TRBD1 is a possible D gene (5 bases). The CDR3 sequence is 14 residues long. Germline lookup yields CDR1 LGHNA and CDR2 YNFKEQ. V lost 1 base and J 6 bases, leaving 12 bases between the germline ends. The chain's CDR3 is CASSQGDLPSEAFF. In nucleotides, the CDR3 is TGTGCCAGCAGCCAAGGGGACCTCCCTTCTGAAGCTTTCTTT.

This clonotype came up many times. This CDR3 is CASSPTDRAITEAFF. CDR3 nucleotide sequence: TGTGCCAGCAGTCCCACGGACAGGGCTATCACTGAAGCTTTCTTT. The V call is TRBV27, the J call TRBJ1-1; 8 nucleotides line up with TRBD1. V gave up 5 bases and J gave up 4 bases; unmatched junction bases: 9. The CDR3 has 15 residues. Germline CDR1 and CDR2: MNHEY and SMNVEV (reference sequence).

This clonotype was counted many times. This chain joins TRBV4-3 and TRBJ1-2; 9 nucleotides align to TRBD1. This CDR3 spans 14 amino acids. In germline, CDR1 is LGHNA, CDR2 YSLEER. The junction had 5 bases not matched to a gene; V was cut back by 4 bases and J by 5 bases. The CDR3, as DNA: TGCGCCAGCAGCCTAGACAGGGGGATTTATGGCTACACCTTC. Its protein is CASSLDRGIYGYTF.

This clonotype was seen many times. The rearrangement uses TRBV7-9 and TRBJ1-2; D is unclear. The germline V gene has CDR1 SEHNR and CDR2 FQNEAQ (reference sequence). Trimming shortened V by 1 base and J by 8 bases, and 8 bases separated the two germline ends. The CDR3 contains 12 residues. CDR3 sequence: CASSLGRRGYTF. For the CDR3, the DNA is TGTGCCAGCAGCTTAGGACGGCGAGGCTACACCTTC.

This clonotype was picked up many times. The J gene is TRBJ1-6, the V gene TRBV7-8; 8 bases map to TRBD1. The J segment lost 7 bases and the V segment lost 5 bases, leaving 10 bases of the junction unmatched. CDR1 and CDR2 (germline): SGHVS, FQNEAQ. The CDR3 spans 16 residues. This CDR3 reads CASSPKDRERNSPLHF. In DNA form, the CDR3 reads TGTGCCAGCAGCCCTAAGGACAGGGAGAGAAATTCACCCCTCCACTTT.

The table lists this clonotype with a few counts. The gene calls are TRBV4-1 and TRBJ2-5, with TRBD1 as a possible D gene (6 bases). V was cut by 4 bases and J by 2 bases, with 14 bases left in between. The germline gives CDR1 MGHRA, CDR2 YSYEKL. The CDR3 has 15 residues. CDR3 coding DNA: TGCGCCAGCAGCCGTCAGGGGACACAACAAGAGACCCAGTACTTC. This sequence encodes CASSRQGTQQETQYF.